The 23 T cell receptor beta chains given below trace back to one sample, sequenced in a study of somatic mutations in cytotoxic T cells in rheumatoid arthritis. Produced via immunoSEQ multiplex PCR; TCRdb's table is partial and in-frame only. The profile shows approximately 14,000 clones, roughly 82% of them singletons. Sequenced sample: CD8+ T cells sorted from blood. The receptors here all came from an adult with rheumatoid arthritis.

The V call is TRBV9, the J call TRBJ1-1; D gene ambiguous. V gave up 6 bases and J gave up 6 bases, with 24 bases separating them. CDR1 SGDLS and CDR2 YYNGEE come from the germline V gene. The CDR3 covers 16 residues. CDR3 in amino acids: CASTPGAVSSGSEAFF. The CDR3, as DNA: TGTGCCAGCACCCCCGGCGCGGTATCCTCGGGTTCTGAAGCTTTCTTT.

This clone has more than one count but fewer than ten. The J gene is TRBJ2-7, the V gene TRBV6-5; D is unclear. The CDR3 has 13 residues. Germline V gene sequence: CDR1 MNHEY, CDR2 SVGAGI. Trimming removed 4 bases at V and 3 bases at J, with 10 bases between. The CDR3 reads CASSLGNLYEQYF. CDR3 bases: TGTGCCAGCAGTTTGGGCAATCTCTACGAGCAGTACTTC.

The rearrangement joins TRBV9 to TRBJ1-2; perhaps TRBD1 as D (6 bases). The CDR3 sequence is 15 residues long. From germline, CDR1 is SGDLS and CDR2 YYNGEE. With 4 bases removed from V and 5 bases from J, the gap between germline ends came to 18 bases. The DNA for the CDR3 is TGTGCCAGCAGCATGGGACAACTGGGGGATTATGGCTACACCTTC. This gives the protein CASSMGQLGDYGYTF.

V is TRBV7-8 and J is TRBJ2-1; TRBD1 matches 7 bases. J gave up 5 bases and V 3 bases, and 7 bases lay outside the gene matches. Germline lookup yields CDR1 SGHVS and CDR2 FQNEAQ. The CDR3 runs 15 residues. The CDR3 coding sequence is TGTGCCAGCAGCTTGGGGACAGTTACCGACAATGAGCAGTTCTTC. Encoded protein: CASSLGTVTDNEQFF.

CDR3 loop: CASSLARSNEQFF. The CDR3 DNA reads as TGCGCCAGCAGCTTGGCGAGGTCTAATGAGCAGTTCTTC. This chain connects TRBV5-1 to TRBJ2-1, with D hard to call. The CDR3 runs 13 residues. Trimming removed 0 bases at V and 7 bases at J, with 8 bases between. The germline CDR1 and CDR2 sequences are SGHRS and YFSETQ.

J is TRBJ2-7 and V is TRBV7-9; D may correspond to TRBD1 or TRBD2 (5 bases each). This CDR3 is built from 14 residues. The V and J ends lost 5 bases and 0 bases respectively, with 11 bases between them. In germline, CDR1 is SEHNR, CDR2 FQNEAQ (reference sequence). The CDR3: CASSLPGLSYEQYF. The CDR3 DNA is TGTGCCAGCAGCCTTCCGGGGCTCTCCTACGAGCAGTACTTC.

The rearrangement uses TRBV7-9 and TRBJ1-5; TRBD1 is a possible D gene (5 bases). The V end was cut by 5 bases, the J end by 4 bases, with 12 bases between. CDR1 and CDR2 from the germline V gene are SEHNR and FQNEAQ (reference sequence). The CDR3 spans 14 residues. The CDR3 DNA sequence: TGTGCCAGCAGCACCTTGACAGCTAATCAGCCCCAGCATTTT. It specifies CASSTLTANQPQHF.

The chain recombines TRBV6-5 with TRBJ1-1; the D gene is possibly TRBD1 (6 bases). The CDR3 has 15 residues. Trimming left V 8 bases short and J 0 bases short, with 16 bases between. In germline, CDR1 is MNHEY, CDR2 SVGAGI. The CDR3 here is CASFSRTELNTEAFF. The CDR3 nucleotides are TGTGCCAGCTTCTCTCGGACAGAATTGAACACTGAAGCTTTCTTT.

The V call is TRBV19, the J call TRBJ2-3; D gene ambiguous. Trimming left V 7 bases short and J 4 bases short, with 21 bases between. Germline V gene lookup returns CDR1 LNHDA and CDR2 SQIVND (reference sequence). The CDR3 totals 16 residues. The CDR3 sequence is CASNSLETADPDTQYF. CDR3 in DNA: TGTGCCAGTAACTCCCTAGAAACCGCAGACCCAGATACGCAGTATTTT.

CDR3 sequence (DNA): TGTGCCAGCAGCTCGCTTGTAGGACAGGCCGGAAGGAACACTGAAGCTTTCTTT. This encodes CASSSLVGQAGRNTEAFF. The chain carries TRBV5-5 and TRBJ1-1; 7 bases align to TRBD1. Unmatched junction bases numbered 15, after V lost 3 bases and J lost 1 base. Germline CDR1 reads SGHKS; CDR2 reads YYEKEE (reference sequence). The CDR3 is made up of 18 amino acids.

V usage is TRBV5-6 and J usage is TRBJ1-2, with 7 bases fitting TRBD1. This CDR3 contains 12 residues. V dropped 4 bases and J dropped 8; count of bases not matched to a gene: 5. Germline V lookup: CDR1 SGHDT, CDR2 YYEEEE. The CDR3 sequence is CASSKTGYGYTF. CDR3 in DNA: TGTGCCAGCAGCAAGACAGGGTACGGCTACACCTTC.

The V call is TRBV18, the J call TRBJ2-6; D is ambiguous. Trimming cost V 7 bases and J 0 bases, with 10 bases left between them. CDR1 and CDR2 from the germline V gene are KGHSH and LQKENI. The CDR3 totals 15 residues. The DNA of the CDR3 is TGTGCCAGCTGTGGCAGCAACTCTGGGGCCAACGTCCTGACTTTC. It yields the protein CASCGSNSGANVLTF.

J is TRBJ1-2 and V is TRBV18; possibly TRBD1 for D (5 bases). This CDR3 contains 15 residues. The germline V and J ends were trimmed by 3 bases and 4 bases, with 15 bases remaining between them. Germline-derived CDR1 and CDR2 are KGHSH and LQKENI. In DNA, the CDR3 is TGTGCCAGCTCACCCGGGGGAACCTTCGGCTATGGCTACACCTTC. Translation gives CASSPGGTFGYGYTF.

This clone occurred a few times. V usage is TRBV25-1 and J usage is TRBJ1-1; TRBD1 aligns across 8 bases. The CDR3 has 12 residues. The ends lost 6 bases at V and 4 bases at J; junction bases unmatched: 1. Germline CDR1 is MGHDK and CDR2 is SYGVNS. The CDR3 coding sequence is TGTGCCAGCAGAACAGGGGGCACTGAAGCTTTCTTT. It codes for CASRTGGTEAFF.

This sequence joins TRBV19 and TRBJ2-5; weak D call: TRBD1 (5 bases). V lost 2 bases, J lost 2 bases, and 12 bases lay in between. CDR3 length: 15 residues. The germline V gene encodes CDR1 LNHDA and CDR2 SQIVND (reference sequence). CDR3 coding DNA: TGTGCCAGTAGTATAAAGGGCAGGGATCAAGAGACCCAGTACTTC. Amino acid sequence: CASSIKGRDQETQYF.

The rearrangement joins TRBV7-3 to TRBJ1-1; a possible D gene is TRBD1 (5 bases). CDR3 size: 14 residues. The V end was cut by 5 bases, the J end by 4 bases, with 14 bases between. Germline loops: CDR1 SGHTA, CDR2 FQGTGA. The CDR3, as DNA: TGTGCCAGCAGCCCAGGAGGGGTCGGCACTGAAGCTTTCTTT. This translates into CASSPGGVGTEAFF.

This sequence joins TRBV5-8 and TRBJ2-5, with 11 nucleotides matching TRBD1. Germline-derived CDR1 and CDR2 are SGHTS and YDEGEE. The CDR3 spans 15 residues. Trimming took 5 bases from V and 4 from J; bases not matched to a gene: 7. This CDR3 reads CASRWTGGRGETQYF. For the CDR3, the DNA is TGTGCCAGCAGATGGACAGGGGGCCGTGGAGAGACCCAGTACTTC.

This chain joins TRBV5-1 and TRBJ1-2; 8 bases map to TRBD1. Germline V gives CDR1 SGHRS, CDR2 YFSETQ. J gave up 6 bases and V 0 bases, and 4 bases lay outside the gene matches. The CDR3 length is 14 residues. The CDR3 coding sequence is TGCGCCAGCAGCTTGGTCAGGGGGCTCGATGGCTACACCTTC. This codes for CASSLVRGLDGYTF.

This chain links TRBV27 with TRBJ2-1; TRBD2 agrees at 12 bases. Germline CDR1 MNHEY, CDR2 SMNVEV (reference sequence). The CDR3 runs to 15 residues. Trimming at V came to 4 bases and at J to 9 bases, leaving 7 bases not matched to a gene. Here the CDR3 DNA reads TGTGCCAGCAGTTCCGGACTAGCGGGATATAGTGAGCAGTTCTTC. Translating gives CASSSGLAGYSEQFF.

The chain joins TRBV11-2 to TRBJ2-5; D is unresolved. V was shortened by 6 bases and J by 5 bases, with 19 bases between the two germline ends. CDR3 length equals 15 residues. The germline V gene has CDR1 SGHAT and CDR2 FQNNGV. The CDR3 DNA follows: TGTGCCAGCAGACCCCTCCGAACAAAGGGCGAGACCCAGTACTTC. Translation: CASRPLRTKGETQYF.

The V call is TRBV5-6, the J call TRBJ1-1; tentative D call: TRBD1 (5 bases). The CDR3 has 14 residues. Germline assignment: CDR1 SGHDT and CDR2 YYEEEE. Trimming left V 0 bases short and J 1 base short, with 7 bases between. CDR3 sequence (DNA): TGTGCCAGCAGCTTGGGACAGTCGAACACTGAAGCTTTCTTT. This sequence encodes CASSLGQSNTEAFF.

The chain links TRBV29-1 to TRBJ2-5, with D maybe TRBD1 (6 bases). V lost 6 bases to trimming and J lost 2 bases, with 10 bases between them. Germline lookup yields CDR1 SQVTM and CDR2 ANQGSEA. There are 12 residues in the CDR3. CDR3 nucleotide sequence: TGCAGCGTAGCAGGGGCACAAGAGACCCAGTACTTC. It translates to CSVAGAQETQYF.

The genes are TRBV7-3 and TRBJ2-5; D is possibly TRBD1 (5 bases). This CDR3 contains 15 residues. V was clipped by 5 bases and J by 4 bases, with 17 bases between them. Germline V gives CDR1 SGHTA, CDR2 FQGTGA. In DNA, the CDR3 is TGTGCCAGCAGCCCCGCCGTAGGGGAACGAGAGACCCAGTACTTC. Residues: CASSPAVGERETQYF.